This entry describes one TCR beta chain. This CDR3 has 14 residues. Trimming left V 4 bases short and J 12 bases short, with 17 bases between. Germline V lookup: CDR1 SGHDT, CDR2 YYEEEE. This record belongs to a study of CD8 T cells in Susac syndrome. Reverse transcription used roughly 0.45 to 1 ug RNA and random hexamers. From the immunoSEQ multiplex PCR reads, TCRdb called clonotypes with MiXCR, one entry per CDR3 protein. The table lists about 150,000 distinct CDR3 sequences, about 96% of them singletons. V and J are TRBV5-6 and TRBJ2-6, with no clear D. This TCR derives from a human donor with Susac syndrome. Material for sequencing was CD4+ T cells from PBMCs. The CDR3 sequence is CASSPWAVPSVLTF. CDR3 nucleotides: TGTGCCAGCAGCCCCTGGGCAGTCCCAAGCGTCCTGACTTTC.